This is a list of T cell receptor beta chains from one sample in a study of T cell changes during pregnancy in multiple sclerosis. Generated by immunoSEQ multiplex PCR, the TCRdb table keeps only in-frame clones and is missing some. This sample has about 40,000 clones; just over 90% occur once, and the top ten carry roughly 0.4%. Source: CD4+ T cells from peripheral blood mononuclear cells, taken in the first trimester of pregnancy. These TCRs come from a female donor with multiple sclerosis, enrolled in a pregnancy study. The CDR3 runs from the conserved cysteine through the conserved F or W. Each record gives: D gene, CDR3 length, J gene, clone size, V gene, CDR3 DNA, CDR3 protein. A D gene is named only where the DNA matches it firmly. Some rows have no size entry. The others give once, few or many, or a class for an expanded clone.

TRBD1 15 TRBJ2-1 - TRBV19 TGTGCCAGTAGTGCTCGGACAGGTACTGCGAATGAGCAGTTCTTC CASSARTGTANEQFF
TRBD1 15 TRBJ2-2 once TRBV2 TGTGCCAGCAGTGCCGGGACAGGTTATACCGGGGAGCTGTTTTTT CASSAGTGYTGELFF
- 14 TRBJ2-1 - TRBV9 TGTGCCAGCAGCCTGACAGCTATGTACAATGAGCAGTTCTTC CASSLTAMYNEQFF
- 16 TRBJ2-7 once TRBV2 TGTGCCAGCAGTGAAAGAGGAAGTCCCTCCCTCTACGAGCAGTACTTC CASSERGSPSLYEQYF
- 13 TRBJ1-5 - TRBV7-2 TGTGCCAGCAGCTTCAGGGACAATCAGCCCCAGCATTTT CASSFRDNQPQHF
- 18 TRBJ2-4 - TRBV11-2 TGTGCCAGCAGCTTACGGGCGGGTCGGCCTTTAGCCAAAAACATTCAGTACTTC CASSLRAGRPLAKNIQYF
- 14 TRBJ2-1 - TRBV6-5 TGTGCCAGCAGTTACCGGCAGGGAGGCAATGAGCAGTTCTTC CASSYRQGGNEQFF
- 13 TRBJ2-7 - TRBV10-3 TGTGCCATCAGTGAGTCAAGGGGTTACGAGCAGTACTTC CAISESRGYEQYF
TRBD1 17 TRBJ1-3 once TRBV2 TGTGCCATTCAACGACAGGGGCATCTTTCCTCTGGAAACACCATATATTTT CAIQRQGHLSSGNTIYF
- 13 TRBJ1-5 - TRBV19 TGTGCCAGTAGTATACAGGGCCCAGAGTCCCAGCATTTT CASSIQGPESQHF
- 21 TRBJ1-1 - TRBV7-5 TGTGTCAGAAGCTTAAGGGCAGGGAAACCCACGACGATTCCCTCCCACGCAAAAGCTTTCTTT CVRSLRAGKPTTIPSHAKAFF
- 16 TRBJ1-5 - TRBV28 TGTGCCAGCAGTTTACCGGGACTATATGGCAATCAGCCCCAGCATTTT CASSLPGLYGNQPQHF